This T cell receptor (beta chain) was retrieved from a study of long-term antiretroviral therapy in people with HIV. Germline V CDR1 and CDR2: MNHNY, SVGAGI (reference sequence). Trimming shortened V by 4 bases and J by 10 bases, and 14 bases separated the two germline ends. This CDR3 region has 13 residues. The run of the v3.0 immunoSEQ assay was at survey level. Repertoires were generated with immunoSEQ multiplex PCR, while TCRdb's copy carries only in-frame clones and drops some. The table has about 28,000 clones, 93% seen once; the top ten hold 10%. This chain connects TRBV6-6 to TRBJ1-5, with a possible D match to TRBD1 (6 bases). This specimen consisted of unsorted PBMCs, obtained 6.2 years after starting antiretroviral therapy. The clonotype was recovered from a man between 35 and 55 years old with HIV. CDR3 DNA: TGTGCCAGCAGTTCTGGACAGCCTAACCCCCAGCATTTT. Encoded protein: CASSSGQPNPQHF.